These 10 T cell receptor beta chains were all obtained from the same sample, sequenced in a study of blood T cell repertoires in COVID-19. Assay: immunoSEQ multiplex PCR; the TCRdb copy retains only in-frame clones and omits some. In the table there are more than 100,000 clones, less than 85% of which are singletons. Sequencing was done on a sample of peripheral blood. The receptors were gathered from a human donor with acute or convalescent COVID-19. The donor label of this sample is uncertain.

This clone was seen only once. The chain is built from TRBV15 and TRBJ1-2, with 7 bases aligning to TRBD1. Unmatched junction bases numbered 5, after V lost 2 bases and J lost 2 bases. Looked up from germline, CDR1 is LNHNV and CDR2 is YYDKDF (reference sequence). This CDR3 region has 15 residues. CDR3 loop: CATSRMLGQNYGYTF. DNA for the CDR3: TGTGCCACCAGCAGAATGTTGGGACAGAACTATGGCTACACCTTC.

The chain uses TRBV2 and TRBJ1-2, with 7 bases that match TRBD1. This CDR3 has 14 residues. The germline gives CDR1 SNHLY, CDR2 FYNNEI. V shed 6 bases and J 2 bases; nucleotides not matched to a gene: 6. The CDR3: CASSGQVRNYGYTF. Here the CDR3 DNA reads TGTGCCAGCAGCGGACAGGTTAGGAACTATGGCTACACCTTC.

The chain is built from TRBV29-1 and TRBJ2-2, with 8 bases that match TRBD1. Trimming cost V 6 bases and J 1 base; bases outside gene matches: 7. Germline CDR1 SQVTM, CDR2 ANQGSEA. The CDR3 runs 15 residues. The CDR3, as DNA: TGCAGCGTGAGCGGACAGGGAAGGAACACCGGGGAGCTGTTTTTT. Protein sequence: CSVSGQGRNTGELFF.

V and J are TRBV18 and TRBJ1-5; D uncertain. Germline loops: CDR1 KGHSH, CDR2 LQKENI. V was trimmed by 6 bases and J by 5 bases, leaving 26 bases between them. CDR3 length: 18 residues. The CDR3 spells CASSPRGGGPAPYQPQHF. CDR3 in DNA: TGTGCCAGCTCCCCCCGGGGTGGAGGACCGGCACCTTATCAGCCCCAGCATTTT.

This clone has ten or more counts. Other DNA sequences in the same sample also yield this CDR3. The V call is TRBV9, the J call TRBJ1-1, with D possibly TRBD1 on 5 matching bases. Deletions cut 0 bases from V and 1 base from J, with 7 bases between. The length of the CDR3 is 14 residues. The germline CDR1 and CDR2 sequences are SGDLS and YYNGEE. The CDR3 DNA reads TGTGCCAGCAGCGTAGTAACAGGGAACACTGAAGCTTTCTTT. Translating it yields CASSVVTGNTEAFF.

V usage is TRBV5-4 and J usage is TRBJ2-7; the D gene is possibly TRBD1 (6 bases). The ends were cut back, 6 bases at V and 4 bases at J, with 17 bases in the middle. Germline loops: CDR1 SGHNT, CDR2 YYREEE (reference sequence). The CDR3 is made up of 14 amino acids. The CDR3: CASIPGQGRYEQYF. The CDR3 DNA follows: TGTGCCAGCATCCCCGGCCAGGGGCGGTACGAGCAGTACTTC. The entire variable domain, with the rest obtained from reference TRBV5-4 and TRBJ2-7, is as follows: ETGVTQSPTHLIKTRGQQVTLRCSSQSGHNTVSWYQQALGQGPQFIFQYYREEENGRGNFPPRFSGLQFPNYSSELNVNALELDDSALYLCASIPGQGRYEQYFGPGTRLTVT.

The J gene is TRBJ1-1, the V gene TRBV19; tentative D call: TRBD1 (6 bases). The CDR3 loop spans 16 amino acids. CDR1 is LNHDA and CDR2 is SQIVND in the germline V gene (reference sequence). V lost 3 bases, J lost 1 base, and 15 bases lay in between. The CDR3 DNA is TGTGCCAGTAGTATTTTACAGGGCCACCAGAACACTGAAGCTTTCTTT. Its protein is CASSILQGHQNTEAFF. Full variable domain (remainder filled in from reference TRBV19 and TRBJ1-1): DGGITQSPKYLFRKEGQNVTLSCEQNLNHDAMYWYRQDPGQGLRLIYYSQIVNDFQKGDIAEGYSVSREKKESFPLTVTSAQKNPTAFYLCASSILQGHQNTEAFFGQGTRLTVV.

The gene calls are TRBV5-1 and TRBJ2-3; 10 bases align to TRBD1. This CDR3 region has 14 residues. The germline CDR1 and CDR2 sequences are SGHRS and YFSETQ. V was clipped by 9 bases and J by 0 bases; unmatched bases: 4. CDR3 sequence (DNA): TGCGCCACCAGACAGGGGGCGAGCACAGATACGCAGTATTTT. It translates to CATRQGASTDTQYF.

This chain uses TRBV6-5 with TRBJ2-3; tentatively, D is TRBD1 (5 bases). CDR1 and CDR2 from the germline V gene are MNHEY and SVGAGI. V lost 2 bases, J lost 6 bases, and 12 bases lay in between. The CDR3 runs to 14 residues. The CDR3 sequence is CASSYGRGGDTQYF. CDR3 bases: TGTGCCAGCAGTTACGGAAGGGGTGGGGATACGCAGTATTTT.

The chain carries TRBV7-8 and TRBJ1-4, with D possibly TRBD1 on 6 matching bases. Germline V CDR1 and CDR2: SGHVS, FQNEAQ. This CDR3 is built from 11 residues. Trimming cost V 4 bases and J 11 bases, with 8 bases left between them. CDR3 DNA: TGTGCCAGCAGCTCCAGGGGTAAACTGTTTTTT. Its protein is CASSSRGKLFF. Together with reference TRBV7-8 and TRBJ1-4, the CDR3 gives the full variable domain: GAGVSQSPRYKVAKRGQDVALRCDPISGHVSLFWYQQALGQGPEFLTYFQNEAQLDKSGLPSDRFFAERPEGSVSTLKIQRTQQEDSAVYLCASSSRGKLFFGSGTQLSVL.